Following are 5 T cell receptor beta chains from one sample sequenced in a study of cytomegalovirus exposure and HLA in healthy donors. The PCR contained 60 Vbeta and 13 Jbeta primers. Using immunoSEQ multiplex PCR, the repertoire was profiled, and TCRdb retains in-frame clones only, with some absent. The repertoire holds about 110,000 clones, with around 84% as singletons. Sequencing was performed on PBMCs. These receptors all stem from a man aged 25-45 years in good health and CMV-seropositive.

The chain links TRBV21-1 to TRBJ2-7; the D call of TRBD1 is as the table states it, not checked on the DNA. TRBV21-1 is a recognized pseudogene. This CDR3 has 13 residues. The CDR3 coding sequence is TGTGCCAGCAGCACGGGACAGGGCTGCGAGCAGTACGTC. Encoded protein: CASSTGQGCEQYV.

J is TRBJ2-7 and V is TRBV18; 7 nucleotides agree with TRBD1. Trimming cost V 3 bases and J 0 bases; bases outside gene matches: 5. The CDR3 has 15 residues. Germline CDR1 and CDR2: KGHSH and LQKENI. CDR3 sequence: CASSPGQWNSYEQYF. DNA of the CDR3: TGTGCCAGCTCACCGGGACAGTGGAACTCCTACGAGCAGTACTTC.

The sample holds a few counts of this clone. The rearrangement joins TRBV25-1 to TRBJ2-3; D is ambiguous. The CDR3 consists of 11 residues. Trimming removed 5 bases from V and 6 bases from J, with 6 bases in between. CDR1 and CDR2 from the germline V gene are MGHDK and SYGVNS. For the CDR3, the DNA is TGTGCCAGCAGTCTCAGGGATACGCAGTATTTT. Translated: CASSLRDTQYF.

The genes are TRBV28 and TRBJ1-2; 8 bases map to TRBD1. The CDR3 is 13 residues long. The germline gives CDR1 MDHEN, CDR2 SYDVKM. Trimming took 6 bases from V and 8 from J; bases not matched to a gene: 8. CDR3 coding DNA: TGTGCCAGCAGCCCTGGACAGGGAGGAGGCTACACCTTC. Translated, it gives CASSPGQGGGYTF.

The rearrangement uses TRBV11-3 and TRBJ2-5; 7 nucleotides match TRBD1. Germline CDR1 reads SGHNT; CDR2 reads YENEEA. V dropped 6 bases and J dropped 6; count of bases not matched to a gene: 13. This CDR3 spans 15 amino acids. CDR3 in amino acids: CASRSKGQTGQTQYF. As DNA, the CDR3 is TGTGCCAGCAGGAGTAAGGGACAGACCGGGCAGACCCAGTACTTC.